Shown below are 32 T cell receptor beta chains from a single sample sequenced in a study of blood T cell repertoires in COVID-19 (dated by TCRdb to about 2020). Library construction relied on the immunoSEQ multiplex PCR assay. Drawn from immuneACCESS, this table holds only the in-frame rearrangements with V and J called that TCRdb kept. Clones are partly lost; checked studies trace under half to an unresolved V gene and leave the rest unexplained. The sample has 170,000 or so clones on record, around nine tenths of them singletons. 0.85% to 0.95% of the sample is held by the ten biggest clonotypes. The sample was peripheral blood. The receptors were sampled from a woman aged 18-29 years who had recovered from COVID-19.

J is TRBJ2-1 and V is TRBV9; D might be TRBD2 (6 bases). The CDR3 is 13 amino acids. Germline V gene lookup returns CDR1 SGDLS and CDR2 YYNGEE. Deletions cut 2 bases from V and 5 bases from J, with 8 bases between. The CDR3 DNA is TGTGCCAGCAGCGTGCGGGGACACAATGAGCAGTTCTTC. Translating it yields CASSVRGHNEQFF.

This rearrangement joins TRBV7-2 to TRBJ2-7, with D possibly matching TRBD2 (5 bases). Germline-derived CDR1 and CDR2 are SGHTA and FQGNSA. V was shortened by 0 bases and J by 0 bases, with 12 bases between the two germline ends. CDR3 size: 16 residues. The CDR3 here is CASSLAPGVGSYEQYF. The CDR3 bases are TGTGCCAGCAGCTTAGCGCCCGGGGTGGGCTCCTACGAGCAGTACTTC.

The V and J genes are TRBV24-1 and TRBJ1-2; 7 bases match TRBD1. This CDR3 region has 16 residues. V shed 3 bases and J 6 bases; nucleotides not matched to a gene: 12. Germline-derived CDR1 and CDR2 are KGHDR and SFDVKD. The DNA for the CDR3 is TGTGCCACCAGTGATCCCGGAACTGACAGGGTGGATGGCTACACCTTC. Protein product: CATSDPGTDRVDGYTF.

V is TRBV4-1 and J is TRBJ2-1, with D unclear. Germline loops: CDR1 MGHRA, CDR2 YSYEKL. V was pared by 4 bases and J by 6 bases, with 4 bases between. CDR3 length equals 11 residues. The CDR3 here is CASSLFNEQFF. The CDR3 DNA follows: TGCGCCAGCAGCCTATTCAATGAGCAGTTCTTC.

This clone appeared once. The sample contains more than one DNA sequence encoding this CDR3. The V and J genes are TRBV27 and TRBJ1-1, with D possibly matching TRBD1 (5 bases). Germline loops: CDR1 MNHEY, CDR2 SMNVEV (reference sequence). The CDR3 spans 13 residues. V lost 6 bases and J lost 3, with 11 bases in between. The CDR3 DNA sequence: TGTGCCAGCAGCCGTCAGGGTTACACTGAAGCTTTCTTT. As protein: CASSRQGYTEAFF.

The chain carries TRBV11-3 and TRBJ2-1, with a tentative D call TRBD2 (5 bases). V lost 0 bases and J 4 bases, leaving 37 bases between the germline ends. There are 24 residues in the CDR3. The germline CDR1 and CDR2 sequences are SGHNT and YENEEA. The CDR3 spells CASSLEHFISRSRDYRTSYNEQFF. CDR3 nucleotides: TGTGCCAGCAGCTTAGAGCATTTTATTTCCCGGTCAAGAGACTACCGAACCAGTTACAATGAGCAGTTCTTC.

V and J are TRBV2 and TRBJ2-5; 9 bases align to TRBD1. Germline V gene lookup returns CDR1 SNHLY and CDR2 FYNNEI. The V segment lost 6 bases and the J segment 2 bases; nucleotides outside the gene matches: 4. The CDR3 totals 14 residues. The CDR3 DNA follows: TGTGCCAGCAGCAAGGACAGGGGACAAGAGACCCAGTACTTC. Protein product: CASSKDRGQETQYF.

This chain connects TRBV29-1 to TRBJ2-7; 9 nucleotides match TRBD1. The V and J ends lost 6 bases and 5 bases, in that order; junction bases with no gene match: 8. This CDR3 contains 13 residues. Germline values: CDR1 SQVTM, CDR2 ANQGSEA. CDR3 in DNA: TGCAGCGTCCCCTCCGGGACAGGGAACGAGCAGTACTTC. Protein: CSVPSGTGNEQYF.

The V and J genes are TRBV3-1 (or the pseudogene TRBV3-2) and TRBJ1-5; a possible D gene is TRBD1 (5 bases). The CDR3 is 14 residues long. CDR1 LGHDT and CDR2 YNNKEL come from the germline V gene (reference sequence). V lost 4 bases and J 4 bases, leaving 11 bases between the germline ends. In DNA, the CDR3 is TGTGCCAGCAGCCTACCGGGACTAAATCAGCCCCAGCATTTT. Its protein product is CASSLPGLNQPQHF.

A single count supports this clone. This chain connects TRBV24-1 to TRBJ2-2; 8 bases map to TRBD2. The junction had 4 bases not matched to a gene; V was cut back by 7 bases and J by 7 bases. CDR3 length: 13 amino acids. Germline assignment: CDR1 KGHDR and CDR2 SFDVKD. DNA for the CDR3: TGTGCCACCAGAGCGGGAGCGAGCGGGGAGCTGTTTTTT. Its translation is CATRAGASGELFF.

The chain recombines TRBV5-4 with TRBJ1-4; the D gene is possibly TRBD1 (6 bases). V was clipped by 1 base and J by 5 bases, with 12 bases between them. The V gene's germline CDR1 is SGHNT and CDR2 YYREEE (reference sequence). The CDR3 has 15 residues. In DNA form, the CDR3 reads TGTGCCAGCAGCTTGTCTGGGACACAAAATGAAAAACTGTTTTTT. As protein: CASSLSGTQNEKLFF.

The chain combines TRBV19 with TRBJ1-1; 10 bases fit TRBD1. After removal of 5 bases from V and 3 bases from J, the junction contained 3 bases not matched to a gene. Germline V gene sequence: CDR1 LNHDA, CDR2 SQIVND (reference sequence). This CDR3 has 14 amino acids. CDR3 sequence reads: CASSGDRGHTEAFF. The DNA of the CDR3 is TGTGCCAGTAGTGGGGACAGGGGTCACACTGAAGCTTTCTTT.

This chain uses TRBV20-1 with TRBJ2-7; D is perhaps TRBD1 (5 bases). Germline lookup yields CDR1 DFQATT and CDR2 SNEGSKA (reference sequence). Trimming pared 8 bases from V and 5 bases from J, leaving 10 bases between. The CDR3 has 10 residues. CDR3 nucleotide sequence: TGCAGTCCCAGGGCCCACGAGCAGTACTTC. Amino acids: CSPRAHEQYF.

The J gene is TRBJ2-5, the V gene TRBV11-2; TRBD1 aligns across 7 bases. There are 13 residues in the CDR3. After removal of 5 bases from V and 2 bases from J, the junction contained 2 bases not matched to a gene. Germline V lookup: CDR1 SGHAT, CDR2 FQNNGV. CDR3 loop: CASSKDRQETQYF. For the CDR3, the DNA is TGTGCCAGCAGCAAGGACAGGCAAGAGACCCAGTACTTC. Supplemented by reference TRBV11-2 and TRBJ2-5, the full variable domain reads EAGVAQSPRYKIIEKRQSVAFWCNPISGHATLYWYQQILGQGPKLLIQFQNNGVVDDSQLPKDRFSAERLKGVDSTLKIQPAKLEDSAVYLCASSKDRQETQYFGPGTRLLVL.

The table lists this clone with many counts. The chain recombines TRBV18 with TRBJ1-5; D uncertain. Per the germline V gene, CDR1 is KGHSH and CDR2 is LQKENI. The V and J ends lost 2 bases and 0 bases respectively, with 17 bases between them. The CDR3 loop spans 18 amino acids. CDR3 in amino acids: CASSPFSGSPFSNQPQHF. CDR3 coding DNA: TGTGCCAGCTCACCATTTTCGGGGTCTCCCTTTAGCAATCAGCCCCAGCATTTT.

This clone was seen a single time. V usage is TRBV7-8 and J usage is TRBJ1-4, with 8 bases that match TRBD1. Per the germline V gene, CDR1 is SGHVS and CDR2 is FQNEAQ. The CDR3 sequence is 15 residues long. The trim removed 5 bases at V and 3 bases at J, leaving 5 bases unmatched. In DNA form, the CDR3 reads TGTGCCAGCAGCCCCGGGACAGGACCTAATGAAAAACTGTTTTTT. This translates into CASSPGTGPNEKLFF.

The V call is TRBV5-1, the J call TRBJ2-2; TRBD1 agrees at 10 bases. The CDR3 consists of 17 residues. Trimming cost V 2 bases and J 3 bases; bases outside gene matches: 7. Per germline, CDR1 SGHRS and CDR2 YFSETQ. In nucleotides, the CDR3 is TGCGCCAGCAGCTTAATAACCGGGACAGGGGACACCGGGGAGCTGTTTTTT. This codes for CASSLITGTGDTGELFF. Full variable domain (missing parts from reference TRBV5-1 and TRBJ2-2): KAGVTQTPRYLIKTRGQQVTLSCSPISGHRSVSWYQQTPGQGLQFLFEYFSETQRNKGNFPGRFSGRQFSNSRSEMNVSTLELGDSALYLCASSLITGTGDTGELFFGEGSRLTVL.

The chain is built from TRBV3-1 (or the pseudogene TRBV3-2) and TRBJ2-7; D may be TRBD2 (6 bases). Germline V gives CDR1 LGHDT, CDR2 YNNKEL (reference sequence). With 6 bases removed from V and 3 bases from J, the gap between germline ends came to 9 bases. This CDR3 has 12 amino acids. The CDR3 region is CASSSGFYEQYF. As DNA, the CDR3 is TGTGCCAGCAGTAGCGGATTCTACGAGCAGTACTTC.

This chain joins TRBV7-9 and TRBJ2-7; D call uncertain. V was cut by 8 bases and J by 4 bases, with 9 bases left in between. Germline CDR1 and CDR2: SEHNR and FQNEAQ (reference sequence). This CDR3 comprises 11 residues. The CDR3 protein is CASGNIYEQYF. CDR3 in DNA: TGTGCCAGCGGCAATATTTACGAGCAGTACTTC. Full variable domain (missing parts from reference TRBV7-9 and TRBJ2-7): DTGVSQNPRHKITKRGQNVTFRCDPISEHNRLYWYRQTLGQGPEFLTYFQNEAQLEKSRLLSDRFSAERPKGSFSTLEIQRTEQGDSAMYLCASGNIYEQYFGPGTRLTVT.

The chain uses TRBV5-1 and TRBJ1-2; possibly TRBD1 for D (5 bases). This CDR3 has 14 residues. Germline assignment: CDR1 SGHRS and CDR2 YFSETQ. V was cut by 1 base and J by 2 bases, with 9 bases left in between. CDR3 region: CASSLYDSNYGYTF. The CDR3 DNA sequence: TGCGCCAGCAGCTTGTACGACAGCAACTATGGCTACACCTTC.

The chain joins TRBV14 to TRBJ2-7; tentative D call: TRBD1 (6 bases). This CDR3 spans 12 amino acids. Trimming stripped 3 bases from V and 4 bases from J, with 7 bases between. CDR1 and CDR2 from the germline V gene are SGHDN and FVKESK. The CDR3 coding sequence is TGTGCCAGCAGCCAGACAGGTTACGAGCAGTACGTC. It specifies CASSQTGYEQYV.

This sequence joins TRBV3-1 (or the pseudogene TRBV3-2) and TRBJ1-6, with TRBD1 matching over 9 bases. CDR1 and CDR2 from the germline V gene are LGHDT and YNNKEL (reference sequence). The trim removed 10 bases at V and 10 bases at J, leaving 14 bases unmatched. CDR3 length equals 15 residues. CDR3 amino acids: CATEDRGKVWSPLHF. For the CDR3, the DNA is TGTGCCACCGAGGACAGGGGAAAAGTCTGGTCACCCCTCCACTTT.

V gene TRBV5-4 combines with J gene TRBJ2-5; 9 bases are shared with TRBD2. The length of the CDR3 is 16 residues. Germline CDR1 is SGHNT and CDR2 is YYREEE (reference sequence). Losses at the gene ends were 4 bases for V and 0 bases for J; bases not matched to a gene: 7. This CDR3 reads CASSPTSGRNQETQYF. For the CDR3, the DNA is TGTGCCAGCAGCCCGACTAGCGGAAGGAACCAAGAGACCCAGTACTTC.

V is TRBV4-3 and J is TRBJ1-4, with unresolved D. The germline V and J ends were trimmed by 0 bases and 0 bases, with 8 bases remaining between them. The CDR3 loop spans 16 amino acids. CDR1 and CDR2 (germline): LGHNA, YSLEER. The CDR3 sequence: CASSQDGGATNEKLFF. As DNA, the CDR3 is TGCGCCAGCAGCCAAGATGGCGGCGCAACTAATGAAAAACTGTTTTTT.

This chain connects TRBV6-5 to TRBJ2-5; 9 nucleotides align to TRBD1. V lost 4 bases and J lost 4; bases outside the gene matches: 10. The germline V gene encodes CDR1 MNHEY and CDR2 SVGAGI. This CDR3 comprises 16 residues. CDR3 loop: CASSLWGQGRGETQYF. DNA of the CDR3: TGTGCCAGCAGTTTATGGGGACAGGGTAGAGGAGAGACCCAGTACTTC.

V gene TRBV10-2 combines with J gene TRBJ1-5; TRBD1 matches at 9 bases. Germline CDR1 and CDR2: WSHSY and SAAADI. This CDR3 spans 15 amino acids. The trim removed 6 bases at V and 2 bases at J, leaving 5 bases unmatched. The chain's CDR3 is CASRDRGGGNQPQHF. CDR3 bases: TGCGCCAGCAGGGACAGGGGCGGTGGCAATCAGCCCCAGCATTTT.

The chain recombines TRBV7-3 with TRBJ2-5, with 7 bases matching TRBD2. The CDR3 spans 15 residues. J was trimmed by 1 base and V by 6 bases; bases with no gene match: 8. Germline V gives CDR1 SGHTA, CDR2 FQGTGA. DNA for the CDR3: TGTGCCAGCAGGATCACGGGGGGTCCCCAAGAGACCCAGTACTTC. Translation: CASRITGGPQETQYF.

The chain couples TRBV12-3 or TRBV12-4 to TRBJ2-1; 7 bases agree with TRBD1. V gave up 6 bases and J gave up 8 bases; unmatched junction bases: 7. There are 13 residues in the CDR3. The CDR3 sequence is CASRRGPGDEQFF. The CDR3, as DNA: TGTGCCAGCAGAAGGGGGCCTGGGGATGAGCAGTTCTTC.

The CDR3 sequence: CAISPGGAYNSPLHF. The CDR3 bases are TGTGCCATCAGTCCGGGGGGCGCCTATAATTCACCCCTCCACTTT. The V gene is TRBV10-3, the J gene TRBJ1-6; possibly TRBD1 for D (6 bases). Germline values: CDR1 ENHRY, CDR2 SYGVKD. Trimming stripped 5 bases from V and 2 bases from J, with 10 bases between. The CDR3 is made up of 15 amino acids.

The chain has TRBV11-2 and TRBJ2-2, with 10 bases lining up with TRBD2. Per the germline V gene, CDR1 is SGHAT and CDR2 is FQNNGV. The CDR3 consists of 17 residues. Losses at the gene ends were 3 bases for V and 7 bases for J; bases not matched to a gene: 11. CDR3 in DNA: TGTGCCAGCAGCTTTTCTACGATAGCGGGGGGTGGCGGGGAGCTGTTTTTT. It codes for CASSFSTIAGGGGELFF.

This sequence joins TRBV2 and TRBJ2-7; 7 nucleotides line up with TRBD2. The CDR3 is 15 amino acids. Germline V gives CDR1 SNHLY, CDR2 FYNNEI. The trim removed 0 bases at V and 1 base at J, leaving 3 bases unmatched. In nucleotides, the CDR3 is TGTGCCAGCAGTGAAGCCGGTAGCGGGTCCTACGAGCAGTACGTC. Encoded protein: CASSEAGSGSYEQYV.

The V gene is TRBV9, the J gene TRBJ2-2, with D unresolved. Trimming took off 4 bases at V and 5 bases at J, with 6 bases between the two ends. This CDR3 has 12 amino acids. Germline CDR1 reads SGDLS; CDR2 reads YYNGEE. The CDR3 nucleotides are TGTGCCAGCAGCTCCAATACCGGGGAGCTGTTTTTT. It codes for CASSSNTGELFF.